Described below is a single T cell receptor beta chain sequence and its context. Its target is unknown. V lost 6 bases and J 1 base, leaving 12 bases between the germline ends. The germline gives CDR1 KGHDR, CDR2 SFDVKD. The CDR3 contains 16 residues. The data stem from a study of regulatory T cells in long-lasting Graves disease. Overall study results and limits: Newly diagnosed patients had higher TCR diversity than persistent Graves' patients did.

With iRepertoire HTBI primers and Arm-PCR of CDR3 regions, TCR beta libraries were built. Original methodology: Identification of gene segments yielded more than 60 TRBV and some 14 TRBJ across samples. One entry per CDR3 protein, called by TCRdb with MiXCR from the multiplex PCR reads. The V and J calls and clone size are TCRdb's, not the authors'. The sample consists of 400,000 to 500,000 distinct CDR3 sequences, 16% of them appearing once. Time point indicated: newly diagnosed GD, antithyroid drugs for less than 3 months. The TCR library was prepared using RNA isolated from PBMCs. An endocrinology department located in Xi'an, China, was where the patients came from. The data also belong to a second study, concerning T cells in Graves' hyperthyroidism and ophthalmopathy. That source adds: Patients between 18 and 65 years old had hyperthyroidism, newly diagnosed and lasting under 2 months.

The TCR was taken from a woman in her thirties with Graves disease. The rearrangement links TRBV24-1 to TRBJ2-6, with no clear D. The input for sequencing was peripheral blood mononuclear cells (PBMCs), taken at new diagnosis, from a patient treated with antithyroid drugs. CDR3 nucleotides: TGTGCCACCAGTTCCGGGTTATGGTCTGGGGCCAACGTCCTGACTTTC. Its translation: CATSSGLWSGANVLTF.